This passage covers 8 T cell receptor beta chains from one sample sequenced in a study of blood T cell repertoires in COVID-19. Only in-frame clones appear in the TCRdb table, and some are missing; sequencing was by immunoSEQ multiplex PCR. The table shows about 440,000 clones, with approximately 89% occurring only once. The sequenced sample consisted of peripheral blood. The receptors were gathered from a woman in her fifties or sixties with COVID-19, enrolled during active disease.

This chain joins TRBV20-1 and TRBJ1-2; no reliable D call. V lost 3 bases and J lost 8, with 10 bases in between. The CDR3 covers 11 residues. The germline CDR1 and CDR2 sequences are DFQATT and SNEGSKA (reference sequence). The DNA for the CDR3 is TGCAGTGCTAGGGGAGGCAGGGGCTACACCTTC. It codes for CSARGGRGYTF.

This clone was found once. The chain joins TRBV15 to TRBJ1-5; TRBD1 aligns across 9 bases. Germline CDR1 reads LNHNV; CDR2 reads YYDKDF (reference sequence). The CDR3 length is 15 residues. J gave up 2 bases and V 6 bases, and 5 bases lay outside the gene matches. The CDR3 DNA reads as TGTGCCACCAGACCGGGACAGGGTGGCAATCAGCCCCAGCATTTT. Translation: CATRPGQGGNQPQHF. The variable domain in full, completed from reference TRBV15 and TRBJ1-5, reads DAMVIQNPRYQVTQFGKPVTLSCSQTLNHNVMYWYQQKSSQAPKLLFHYYDKDFNNEADTPDNFQSRRPNTSFCFLDIRSPGLGDTAMYLCATRPGQGGNQPQHFGDGTRLSIL.

V usage is TRBV19 and J usage is TRBJ1-6; D is uncertain. Trimming pared 1 base from V and 10 bases from J, leaving 14 bases between. The germline gives CDR1 LNHDA, CDR2 SQIVND (reference sequence). CDR3 size: 15 residues. Here the CDR3 reads CASSIGRRGVSPLHF. CDR3 sequence (DNA): TGTGCCAGTAGTATAGGACGGCGGGGTGTATCACCCCTCCACTTT.

The chain recombines TRBV28 with TRBJ2-7; 8 bases align to TRBD2. This CDR3 region has 13 residues. V lost 7 bases, J lost 6 bases, and 8 bases stayed unmatched. Germline CDR1 is MDHEN and CDR2 is SYDVKM. CDR3 region: CASNSPGGGEQYF. The CDR3 region has the DNA TGTGCCAGCAACTCCCCCGGGGGGGGCGAGCAGTACTTC.

CDR3 in DNA: TGCGCCAGCAGCTTGGGGGGCGCGAGCCTCGAGCAGTACTTC. Its protein is CASSLGGASLEQYF. The genes are TRBV5-1 and TRBJ2-7; D is perhaps TRBD1 (5 bases). The V and J ends lost 0 bases and 6 bases respectively, with 13 bases between them. The CDR3 length is 14 residues. Germline V lookup: CDR1 SGHRS, CDR2 YFSETQ. Full variable domain (remainder filled in from reference TRBV5-1 and TRBJ2-7): KAGVTQTPRYLIKTRGQQVTLSCSPISGHRSVSWYQQTPGQGLQFLFEYFSETQRNKGNFPGRFSGRQFSNSRSEMNVSTLELGDSALYLCASSLGGASLEQYFGPGTRLTVT.

This clone was seen only once. This chain uses TRBV10-1 with TRBJ2-5, with D unresolved. The V and J ends lost 6 bases and 7 bases respectively, with 12 bases between them. The germline gives CDR1 WNHNN, CDR2 SYGVQD (reference sequence). CDR3 length: 12 residues. DNA of the CDR3: TGCGCCAGCAGCGACCAAAGAGGGACCCAGTACTTC. Its protein product is CASSDQRGTQYF.

This clone was picked up a small number of times. The chain combines TRBV13 with TRBJ1-6; 7 bases map to TRBD1. The ends lost 5 bases at V and 8 bases at J; junction bases unmatched: 6. This CDR3 contains 14 residues. Germline V gives CDR1 PRHDT, CDR2 FYEKMQ (reference sequence). CDR3 coding DNA: TGTGCCAGCAGCCCCGACAGGGATTATTCACCCCTCCACTTT. Residues: CASSPDRDYSPLHF.

The CDR3 region is CASSPQEGAGYGYTF. The DNA for the CDR3 is TGTGCCAGTAGTCCCCAGGAGGGGGCAGGCTATGGCTACACCTTC. The chain joins TRBV19 to TRBJ1-2; 7 positions agree with TRBD1. The CDR3 covers 15 residues. The ends lost 5 bases at V and 4 bases at J; junction bases unmatched: 10. Looked up from germline, CDR1 is LNHDA and CDR2 is SQIVND (reference sequence).